The sample holds one count of the clone carrying this T cell receptor beta chain. With a much larger clone just one base away, this may be a read error. The data are from a study of kidney transplant recipient with SARS-CoV-2 infection. Germline V gene lookup returns CDR1 LGHDT and CDR2 YNNKEL (reference sequence). V was pared by 5 bases and J by 4 bases, with 23 bases between. This CDR3 is 17 amino acids long. TCRdb used MiXCR to reprocess the reads, holding one entry per CDR3 protein. The profile shows fewer than 250,000 distinct CDR3 sequences, around 28% of them singletons. The V and J genes are TRBV3-1 and TRBJ1-1; D is unresolved. This sequence was found in a young adult male patient who had COVID-19 and was a kidney transplant recipient. Some T cells may originate from the graft donor. Specimen: a blood sample, collected at baseline and between days 110 and 120 from a kidney transplant recipient. The CDR3 sequence: CASSEPCPISISTEAFF. The CDR3, as DNA: TGTGCCAGCAGCGAACCGTGTCCCATTTCAATTAGCACTGAAGCTTTCTTT.